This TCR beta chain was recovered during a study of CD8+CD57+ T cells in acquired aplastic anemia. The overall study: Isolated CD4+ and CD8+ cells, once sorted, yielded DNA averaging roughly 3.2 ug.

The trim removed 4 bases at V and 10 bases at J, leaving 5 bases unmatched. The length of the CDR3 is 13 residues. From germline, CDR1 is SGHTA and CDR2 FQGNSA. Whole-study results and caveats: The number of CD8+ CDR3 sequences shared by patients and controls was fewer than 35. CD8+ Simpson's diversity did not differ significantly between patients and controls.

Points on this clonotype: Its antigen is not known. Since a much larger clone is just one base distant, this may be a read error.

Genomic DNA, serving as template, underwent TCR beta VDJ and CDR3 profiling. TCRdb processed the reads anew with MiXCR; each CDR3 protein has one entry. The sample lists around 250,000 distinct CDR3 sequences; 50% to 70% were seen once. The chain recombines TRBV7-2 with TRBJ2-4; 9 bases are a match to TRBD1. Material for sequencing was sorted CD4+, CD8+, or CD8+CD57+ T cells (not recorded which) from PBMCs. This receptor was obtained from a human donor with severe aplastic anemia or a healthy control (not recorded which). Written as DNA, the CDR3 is TGTGCCAGCAGCTCCAGACAGGGGGGGATTCAGTACTTC. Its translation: CASSSRQGGIQYF.